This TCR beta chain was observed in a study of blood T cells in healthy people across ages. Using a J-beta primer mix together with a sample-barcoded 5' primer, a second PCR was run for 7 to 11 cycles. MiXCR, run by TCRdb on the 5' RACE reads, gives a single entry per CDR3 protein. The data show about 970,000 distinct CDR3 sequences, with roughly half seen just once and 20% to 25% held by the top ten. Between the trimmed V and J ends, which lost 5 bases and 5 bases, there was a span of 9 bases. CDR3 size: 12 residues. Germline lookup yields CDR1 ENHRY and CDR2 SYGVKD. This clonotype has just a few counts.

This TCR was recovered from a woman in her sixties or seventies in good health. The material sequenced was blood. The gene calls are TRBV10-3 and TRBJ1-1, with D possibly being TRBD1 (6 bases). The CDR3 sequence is CAISTGLTEAFF. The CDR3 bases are TGTGCCATCAGTACAGGGTTAACTGAAGCTTTCTTT.